The 10 T cell receptor beta chains below come from one sample, sequenced in a study of low-dose radiotherapy and immunotherapy resistance in tumors. Alpha- and beta-chain coverage of first-strand cDNA came from TRAV- and TRBV-specific primers. For amplifying TCRs, the PCR ran for about 20 cycles with Phusion, which was used together with a constant-region primer and the adapter on the V primers. TCRdb re-called the reads with MiXCR, one entry per CDR3 protein. The sample includes 11,000 or so distinct CDR3 sequences, less than 75% of them seen just once. These receptors were taken from a human donor with advanced metastatic prostate, ovarian, gallbladder or colorectal cancer (not recorded which). This table probably holds off-target reads from a library built for another chain.

J is TRBJ1-2 and V is TRBV6-1; perhaps TRBD1 as D (5 bases). The CDR3 runs 13 residues. CDR1 and CDR2 (germline): MNHNS, SASEGT. V was pared by 10 bases and J by 6 bases, with 18 bases between. The CDR3 DNA follows: TGTGCCACCTCCCCCGGGGCAGACCATGGCTACACCTTC. Protein: CATSPGADHGYTF.

The V call is TRBV11-2, the J call TRBJ2-7; 9 nucleotides match TRBD2. V gave up 4 bases and J gave up 5 bases; unmatched junction bases: 18. This CDR3 has 18 residues. Per the germline V gene, CDR1 is SGHAT and CDR2 is FQNNGV. This CDR3 is CASSSPLLDSGRSHEQYF. Written as DNA, the CDR3 is TGTGCCAGCAGCTCGCCCTTACTAGATAGCGGGAGATCCCACGAGCAGTACTTC.

This rearrangement joins TRBV5-5 to TRBJ2-5; TRBD2 matches at 12 bases. The V gene end was trimmed by 3 bases and the J gene end by 4 bases; junction bases not matched to a gene: 7. This CDR3 region has 16 residues. CDR1 is SGHKS and CDR2 is YYEKEE in the germline V gene (reference sequence). CDR3 in DNA: TGTGCCAGCAGCTCTCTAGCGGGGGGGCTTATAGAGACCCAGTACTTC. This sequence encodes CASSSLAGGLIETQYF.

J is TRBJ2-6 and V is TRBV19; D may correspond to TRBD1 or TRBD2 (5 bases each). Germline V gene data show CDR1 as LNHDA and CDR2 as SQIVND (reference sequence). Trimming took 10 bases from V and 2 from J, leaving 24 bases between them. This CDR3 is 18 amino acids long. The DNA of the CDR3 is TGTGCCACCCAAAGCACCTCAGGGAGAAGCGCTGGGGCCAACGTCCTGACTTTC. Its protein product is CATQSTSGRSAGANVLTF. The whole variable domain, remainder taken from reference TRBV19 and TRBJ2-6, is DGGITQSPKYLFRKEGQNVTLSCEQNLNHDAMYWYRQDPGQGLRLIYYSQIVNDFQKGDIAEGYSVSREKKESFPLTVTSAQKNPTAFYLCATQSTSGRSAGANVLTFGAGSRLTVL.

This clonotype was found a few times. In DNA, the CDR3 is TGTGCCAGCAGTGCCGCGGGGCTTGAAGCTTTCTTT. Protein: CASSAAGLEAFF. V usage is TRBV6-2 or TRBV6-3 and J usage is TRBJ1-1, with D possibly being TRBD1 (5 bases). From germline, CDR1 is MNHEY and CDR2 SVGEGT. V was trimmed by 5 bases and J by 7 bases, leaving 11 bases between them. There are 12 residues in the CDR3.

This rearrangement joins TRBV6-1 to TRBJ2-7; D is perhaps TRBD1 or TRBD2 (5 bases each). CDR3 length: 14 residues. With 6 bases removed from V and 0 bases from J, the gap between germline ends came to 12 bases. The V gene's germline CDR1 is MNHNS and CDR2 SASEGT. The CDR3 reads CASRLGRVSYEQYF. The CDR3 bases are TGTGCCAGCAGACTGGGGCGGGTCTCCTACGAGCAGTACTTC.

The CDR3 sequence is CASSQVVQGAAYGYTF. The CDR3 bases are TGTGCCAGCAGCCAAGTCGTGCAGGGGGCGGCTTATGGCTACACCTTC. The chain recombines TRBV3-1 with TRBJ1-2; 8 bases match TRBD1. Trimming took 1 base from V and 5 from J; bases not matched to a gene: 9. Germline CDR1 reads LGHDT; CDR2 reads YNNKEL (reference sequence). The CDR3 spans 16 residues.

The genes are TRBV6-2 or TRBV6-3 and TRBJ1-1; the D is unclear. There are 14 residues in the CDR3. Deletions cut 5 bases from V and 0 bases from J, with 10 bases between. The germline V gene encodes CDR1 MNHEY and CDR2 SVGEGT. The CDR3 spells CASSVSTMNTEAFF. CDR3 DNA sequence: TGTGCCAGCAGTGTCAGTACGATGAACACTGAAGCTTTCTTT.

The chain uses TRBV5-1 and TRBJ1-1, with no clear D. This CDR3 spans 14 amino acids. Deletions cut 0 bases from V and 0 bases from J, with 6 bases between. The germline V gene has CDR1 SGHRS and CDR2 YFSETQ. The CDR3 protein is CASSLVGMNTEAFF. CDR3 nucleotide sequence: TGCGCCAGCAGCTTGGTCGGGATGAACACTGAAGCTTTCTTT.

V is TRBV5-5 and J is TRBJ2-1; TRBD2 agrees at 8 bases. CDR1 and CDR2 (germline): SGHKS, YYEKEE (reference sequence). The CDR3 consists of 17 residues. The V and J ends lost 4 bases and 7 bases, in that order; junction bases with no gene match: 16. The CDR3 is CASSLLVSRTSGNEQFF. CDR3 bases: TGTGCCAGCAGCCTACTAGTTTCCCGAACTAGCGGAAATGAGCAGTTCTTC.